These 2 T cell receptor beta chains were sequenced from one sample in a study of T cell responses to AZD1222 COVID-19 vaccine. Assay used: immunoSEQ multiplex PCR; TCRdb lists only in-frame clones, some missing. The repertoire holds about 150,000 clones, with 90% as singletons. The source material was peripheral blood, sampled 28 days after the second AZD1222 dose. The receptors shown here come from an adult who received the AZD1222 COVID-19 vaccine.

The CDR3 reads CASSRRGENTEAFF. The CDR3 region has the DNA TGCGCCAGCAGCCGTAGAGGGGAGAACACTGAAGCTTTCTTT. The chain combines TRBV5-1 with TRBJ1-1; maybe TRBD1 (5 bases). There are 14 residues in the CDR3. Germline CDR1 is SGHRS and CDR2 is YFSETQ. The V and J ends lost 4 bases and 1 base respectively, with 11 bases between them. The full variable domain, with the rest looked up from reference TRBV5-1 and TRBJ1-1, is KAGVTQTPRYLIKTRGQQVTLSCSPISGHRSVSWYQQTPGQGLQFLFEYFSETQRNKGNFPGRFSGRQFSNSRSEMNVSTLELGDSALYLCASSRRGENTEAFFGQGTRLTVV.

The chain has TRBV18 and TRBJ1-5; D is possibly TRBD1 (5 bases). The CDR3 has 14 residues. From germline, CDR1 is KGHSH and CDR2 LQKENI. V was cut by 3 bases and J by 4 bases, with 10 bases left in between. Here the CDR3 reads CASSPARANQPQHF. The CDR3 DNA sequence: TGTGCCAGCTCACCGGCCAGGGCGAATCAGCCCCAGCATTTT. Combining the CDR3 with reference TRBV18 and TRBJ1-5 gives the whole variable domain NAGVMQNPRHLVRRRGQEARLRCSPMKGHSHVYWYRQLPEEGLKFMVYLQKENIIDESGMPKERFSAEFPKEGPSILRIQQVVRGDSAAYFCASSPARANQPQHFGDGTRLSIL.